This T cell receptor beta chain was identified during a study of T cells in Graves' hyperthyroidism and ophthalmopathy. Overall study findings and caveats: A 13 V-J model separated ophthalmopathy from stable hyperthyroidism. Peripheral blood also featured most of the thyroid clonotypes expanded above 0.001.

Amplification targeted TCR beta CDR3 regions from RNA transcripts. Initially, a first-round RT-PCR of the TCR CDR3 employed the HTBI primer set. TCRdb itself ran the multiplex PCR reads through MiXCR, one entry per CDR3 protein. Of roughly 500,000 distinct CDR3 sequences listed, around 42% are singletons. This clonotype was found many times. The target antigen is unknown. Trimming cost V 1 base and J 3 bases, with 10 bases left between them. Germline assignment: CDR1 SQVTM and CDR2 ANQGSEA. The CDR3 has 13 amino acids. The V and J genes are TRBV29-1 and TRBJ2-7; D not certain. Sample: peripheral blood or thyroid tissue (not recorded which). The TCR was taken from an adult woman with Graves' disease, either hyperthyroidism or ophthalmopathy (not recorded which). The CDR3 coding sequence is TGCAGCGTTGAAGGGGATGGGAACTACGAGCAGTACTTC. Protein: CSVEGDGNYEQYF.